Detailed here is one TCR beta chain. Its antigen is not known. The source of the sample is a study of regulatory and conventional T cells in RAG deficiency. Using immunoSEQ multiplex PCR, the repertoire was profiled, and TCRdb retains in-frame clones only, with some absent. The sample contains roughly 20,000 clones, approximately 86% of which appear only once. Genomic DNA came from blood regulatory T cells gated CD4+ CD25-high CD127-low. Broader study findings: RAG-deficient patients showed markedly lower Shannon entropy and higher Simpson indices than control T-cell subsets. In Omenn syndrome, Treg and Tconv repertoires overlapped >75%.

This same sample was also taken into another study, of regulatory T cells. That paper states: Amplification used 52 TRBV primers and 13 TRBJ primers. Skewed V and J usage and few unique V-J pairs marked patient repertoires, most in Tregs.

The receptor's source is a human donor in good health. Sequenced: Tregs sorted from blood.

CDR3 residues: CASSIGLAGGQETQYF. In DNA, the CDR3 is TGTGCCAGTAGTATCGGACTAGCGGGGGGCCAAGAGACCCAGTACTTC. The rearrangement uses TRBV19 and TRBJ2-5, with 14 bases lining up with TRBD2. V shed 3 bases, J shed 1 base, and the junction held 1 base outside the gene matches. Germline V lookup: CDR1 LNHDA, CDR2 SQIVND (reference sequence). CDR3 size: 16 residues. Together with reference TRBV19 and TRBJ2-5, the CDR3 gives the full variable domain: DGGITQSPKYLFRKEGQNVTLSCEQNLNHDAMYWYRQDPGQGLRLIYYSQIVNDFQKGDIAEGYSVSREKKESFPLTVTSAQKNPTAFYLCASSIGLAGGQETQYFGPGTRLLVL.